This T cell receptor (beta chain) was recovered during a study of OX40 agonist ivuxolimab in advanced cancers. Across the study: Allowance was made for prior anti-PD-1, anti-PD-L1 or anti-CTLA-4 therapy, and 35% to 40% had some. Two cutaneous melanoma patients and one hepatocellular carcinoma patient, three in all, had partial responses.

This clone was recorded once. As yet, its antigen is unknown. The assay was immunoSEQ multiplex PCR, and TCRdb's table has in-frame clones only and misses some. Here the sample spans 40,000 to 65,000 clones, roughly 84% being singletons. Regarding the study as a whole: In the 0.1 to 3.0 mg/kg range, CD4+ and CD8+ blood T cells had expanded clonally by week 6.

V lost 5 bases, J lost 11 bases, and 6 bases stayed unmatched. Germline V gene data show CDR1 as SGHTA and CDR2 as FQGNSA. The CDR3 spans 14 residues. Sequencing used CD4+ or CD8+ T cells sorted from blood, obtained in a trial of the OX40 agonist ivuxolimab. The receptor comes from an adult with an advanced solid tumor such as melanoma, head and neck, liver or kidney cancer. The chain uses TRBV7-2 and TRBJ2-1, with TRBD2 identical over 13 bases. In DNA, the CDR3 is TGTGCCAGCAGCCCGGGACTAGCGGGGCCCCAGCAGTTCTTC. Amino acids: CASSPGLAGPQQFF.